This TCR beta chain was captured in a study of beta chain features in type 1 diabetes. Study-wide findings and caveats: In comparison with healthy donors, patients had naive, central memory and Treg TCRB repertoires that appeared more similar. PCR, the amplification step, might favor shorter templates, equally in patients and controls. Fewer junction insertions and more nucleotide deletions appeared in type 1 diabetes patients. TCRB CDR3s were moderately but significantly shorter in Type 1 diabetes patients in all four CD4+ subsets.

Sequenced material consisted of expressed TCRB transcripts (all of the isolated RNA was reverse transcribed). Produced via immunoSEQ multiplex PCR; TCRdb's table is partial and in-frame only. This sample carries 20,000 to 30,000 clones, 69% of them seen once, and the ten largest clones take less than 4.5%. As for this clone: The antigen remains undetermined.

Blood was collected once per donor into heparin, averaging around 120 mL. The sequenced sample was Tregs from blood. The receptor's source is a man younger than 35 with type 1 diabetes.

This CDR3 is CAWSVKGLGLNNEQFF. Here the CDR3 DNA reads TGTGCCTGGAGTGTAAAAGGTCTTGGACTGAACAATGAGCAGTTCTTC. V gene TRBV30 combines with J gene TRBJ2-1; possible D gene TRBD2, 5 bases. The CDR3 runs to 16 residues. V was shortened by 0 bases and J by 5 bases, with 17 bases between the two germline ends. Germline values: CDR1 GTSNPN, CDR2 SVGIG (reference sequence).